A selection of T cell receptor beta chains follows, all from one sample in a study of shared clonotypes between healthy human individuals. This table comes from immunoSEQ multiplex PCR, and its TCRdb copy is limited to in-frame clones, with some not included. This table has more than 550,000 clones, approximately 90% appearing once. Sequencing was carried out using naive CD8+ T cells sorted from blood. Source of these receptors: a man aged 25 to 40 in good health. Both conserved end residues are part of each CDR3. Each record gives: clone size, V gene, D gene, J gene, CDR3 protein, CDR3 DNA. The D gene is left open where the match is weak. Only part of the rows carry a size: once, few, many, or a class if the clone is expanded.

abundance: -; v_gene: TRBV4-2; d_gene: -; j_gene: TRBJ2-1; CDR3aa: CASSHYISNEQFF; CDR3nt: TGTGCCAGCAGCCATTACATCTCCAATGAGCAGTTCTTC
abundance: once; v_gene: TRBV6-1; d_gene: TRBD2; j_gene: TRBJ2-2; CDR3aa: CASSELGGWAGELFF; CDR3nt: TGTGCCAGCAGTGAACTGGGGGGGTGGGCCGGGGAGCTGTTTTTT
abundance: -; v_gene: TRBV7-6; d_gene: -; j_gene: TRBJ2-7; CDR3aa: CASSLESYSYGQYF; CDR3nt: TGTGCCAGCAGCTTAGAATCCTACTCTTACGGGCAGTACTTC
abundance: -; v_gene: TRBV29-1; d_gene: TRBD2; j_gene: TRBJ2-2; CDR3aa: CSVVSSGRGDTGELFF; CDR3nt: TGCAGCGTTGTTTCTAGCGGGAGAGGAGACACCGGGGAGCTGTTTTTT
abundance: -; v_gene: TRBV2; d_gene: -; j_gene: TRBJ2-7; CDR3aa: CARGTPTYEQYF; CDR3nt: TGTGCCAGGGGGACACCTACCTACGAGCAGTACTTC
abundance: -; v_gene: TRBV13; d_gene: -; j_gene: TRBJ2-1; CDR3aa: CASSLGGTNNEQFF; CDR3nt: TGTGCCAGCAGTTTAGGTGGGACAAACAATGAGCAGTTCTTC
abundance: -; v_gene: TRBV10-1; d_gene: -; j_gene: TRBJ2-7; CDR3aa: CASSEYPGYEQYF; CDR3nt: TGCGCCAGCAGTGAGTATCCTGGCTACGAGCAGTACTTC
abundance: -; v_gene: TRBV9; d_gene: TRBD2; j_gene: TRBJ2-1; CDR3aa: CASSVWAGGNDEQFF; CDR3nt: TGTGCCAGCAGCGTATGGGCGGGAGGAAACGATGAGCAGTTCTTC
abundance: -; v_gene: TRBV29-1; d_gene: TRBD1; j_gene: TRBJ2-1; CDR3aa: CSVETGSYNEQFF; CDR3nt: TGCAGCGTTGAGACAGGGTCCTACAATGAGCAGTTCTTC
abundance: -; v_gene: TRBV27; d_gene: TRBD1; j_gene: TRBJ2-1; CDR3aa: CASSFTPTGGGYNEQFF; CDR3nt: TGTGCCAGCAGCTTCACGCCGACAGGGGGCGGGTACAATGAGCAGTTCTTC
abundance: -; v_gene: TRBV4-1; d_gene: -; j_gene: TRBJ2-7; CDR3aa: CASSQHMTVPGYEQYF; CDR3nt: TGCGCCAGCAGCCAACATATGACAGTTCCTGGCTACGAGCAGTACTTC
abundance: -; v_gene: TRBV9; d_gene: TRBD1; j_gene: TRBJ1-2; CDR3aa: CASSSGSGQGASHYGYTF; CDR3nt: TGTGCCAGCAGCTCCGGAAGCGGACAGGGGGCGTCCCACTATGGCTACACCTTC
abundance: -; v_gene: TRBV6-8; d_gene: -; j_gene: TRBJ1-5; CDR3aa: CASRRSLGQDQPQHF; CDR3nt: TGTGCCAGCAGGCGTTCCTTGGGGCAGGACCAGCCCCAGCATTTT
abundance: few; v_gene: TRBV27; d_gene: -; j_gene: TRBJ1-5; CDR3aa: CASSPGTTAQHF; CDR3nt: TGTGCCAGCAGCCCCGGGACAACGGCCCAGCATTTT
abundance: once; v_gene: TRBV5-8; d_gene: TRBD1; j_gene: TRBJ2-5; CDR3aa: CASSLGIVLWDRGNQETQYF; CDR3nt: TGTGCCAGCAGCTTGGGGATAGTATTATGGGACAGGGGAAACCAAGAGACCCAGTACTTC
abundance: few; v_gene: TRBV4-1; d_gene: TRBD1; j_gene: TRBJ1-5; CDR3aa: CASSQGTGLQPQHF; CDR3nt: TGCGCCAGCAGCCAAGGGACAGGGCTTCAGCCCCAGCATTTT
abundance: -; v_gene: TRBV9; d_gene: TRBD2; j_gene: TRBJ2-1; CDR3aa: CASRASGRFNEQFF; CDR3nt: TGTGCCAGCAGGGCTAGCGGGAGATTCAATGAGCAGTTCTTC
abundance: -; v_gene: TRBV27; d_gene: -; j_gene: TRBJ2-7; CDR3aa: CASSPGRNEQYF; CDR3nt: TGTGCCAGCAGTCCCGGGCGGAACGAGCAGTACTTC
abundance: -; v_gene: TRBV27; d_gene: TRBD1; j_gene: TRBJ2-5; CDR3aa: CASSVLGTAYQETQYF; CDR3nt: TGTGCCAGCAGTGTACTAGGGACAGCGTACCAAGAGACCCAGTACTTC
abundance: -; v_gene: TRBV15; d_gene: -; j_gene: TRBJ1-1; CDR3aa: CATSRVGYTEAFF; CDR3nt: TGTGCCACCAGCAGAGTCGGCTACACTGAAGCTTTCTTT
abundance: -; v_gene: TRBV5-1; d_gene: -; j_gene: TRBJ1-2; CDR3aa: CASSLVHSGPHGYTF; CDR3nt: TGCGCCAGCAGCTTGGTCCATTCAGGGCCTCATGGCTACACCTTC
abundance: -; v_gene: TRBV9; d_gene: TRBD2; j_gene: TRBJ2-7; CDR3aa: CASSGSGRAWEQYF; CDR3nt: TGTGCCAGCAGCGGTAGCGGGAGGGCCTGGGAGCAGTACTTC
abundance: -; v_gene: TRBV19; d_gene: -; j_gene: TRBJ1-1; CDR3aa: CASSITSMGTEAFF; CDR3nt: TGTGCCAGTAGTATTACCTCGATGGGTACTGAAGCTTTCTTT
abundance: -; v_gene: TRBV10-3; d_gene: -; j_gene: TRBJ2-7; CDR3aa: CAISESTYEQYF; CDR3nt: TGTGCCATCAGTGAGTCGACGTACGAGCAGTACTTC
abundance: once; v_gene: TRBV6-6; d_gene: -; j_gene: TRBJ1-5; CDR3aa: CASSYVVREGNQPQHF; CDR3nt: TGTGCCAGCAGTTACGTCGTCAGGGAGGGCAATCAGCCCCAGCATTTT
abundance: few; v_gene: TRBV7-2; d_gene: TRBD2; j_gene: TRBJ2-7; CDR3aa: CASSFSLGGDYEQYF; CDR3nt: TGTGCCAGCAGCTTTAGTTTGGGGGGGGACTACGAGCAGTACTTC
abundance: -; v_gene: TRBV6-5; d_gene: -; j_gene: TRBJ1-2; CDR3aa: CASSSLLAVDGYTF; CDR3nt: TGTGCCAGCAGTTCCCTGCTGGCCGTAGACGGCTACACCTTC
abundance: -; v_gene: TRBV5-5; d_gene: TRBD1; j_gene: TRBJ2-1; CDR3aa: CASSLEFGQVPYNEQFF; CDR3nt: TGTGCCAGCAGCCTAGAGTTTGGACAGGTACCCTACAATGAGCAGTTCTTC
abundance: once; v_gene: TRBV7-9; d_gene: TRBD2; j_gene: TRBJ2-1; CDR3aa: CASSLESLAGVNEQFF; CDR3nt: TGTGCCAGCAGCTTAGAGTCCCTAGCGGGAGTGAATGAGCAGTTCTTC
abundance: once; v_gene: TRBV7-9; d_gene: TRBD1; j_gene: TRBJ2-3; CDR3aa: CASSPGQGPDTQYF; CDR3nt: TGTGCCAGCAGCCCAGGACAGGGCCCAGATACGCAGTATTTT
abundance: -; v_gene: TRBV27; d_gene: TRBD2; j_gene: TRBJ2-7; CDR3aa: CASMGGLGEDEQYF; CDR3nt: TGTGCCAGCATGGGGGGACTAGGAGAGGACGAGCAGTACTTC
abundance: -; v_gene: TRBV4-1; d_gene: TRBD2; j_gene: TRBJ2-3; CDR3aa: CASRVFPGGDTQYF; CDR3nt: TGCGCCAGCAGGGTGTTCCCGGGGGGGGATACGCAGTATTTT